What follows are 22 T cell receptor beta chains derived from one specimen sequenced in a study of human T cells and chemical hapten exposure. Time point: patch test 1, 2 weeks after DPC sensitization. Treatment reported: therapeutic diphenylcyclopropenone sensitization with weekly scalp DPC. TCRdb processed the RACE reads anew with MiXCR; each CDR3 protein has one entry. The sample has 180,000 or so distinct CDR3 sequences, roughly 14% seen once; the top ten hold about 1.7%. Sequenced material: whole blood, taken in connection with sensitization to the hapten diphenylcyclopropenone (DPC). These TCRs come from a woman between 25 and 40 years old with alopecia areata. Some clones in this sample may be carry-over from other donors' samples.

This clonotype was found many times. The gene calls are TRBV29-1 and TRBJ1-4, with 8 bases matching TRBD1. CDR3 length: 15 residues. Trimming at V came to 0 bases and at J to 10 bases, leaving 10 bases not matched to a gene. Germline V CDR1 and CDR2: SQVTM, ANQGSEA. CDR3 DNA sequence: TGCAGCGTTGAAGATCAACAGGGGGAGAGTGGAAAACTGTTTTTT. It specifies CSVEDQQGESGKLFF.

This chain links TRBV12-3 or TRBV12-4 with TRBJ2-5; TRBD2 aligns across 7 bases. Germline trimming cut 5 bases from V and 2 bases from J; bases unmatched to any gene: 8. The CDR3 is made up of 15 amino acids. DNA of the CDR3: TGTGCCAGCAGTCCCGGTGGGGGGGGACAAGAGACCCAGTACTTC. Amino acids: CASSPGGGGQETQYF.

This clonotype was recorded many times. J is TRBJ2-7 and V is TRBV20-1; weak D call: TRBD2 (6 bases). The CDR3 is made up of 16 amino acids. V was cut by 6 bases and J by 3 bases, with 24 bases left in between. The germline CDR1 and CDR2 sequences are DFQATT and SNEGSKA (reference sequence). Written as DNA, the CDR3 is TGCAGTGCGCCGAAAGTCGCGGGCGGGATGTTCTACGAGCAGTACTTC. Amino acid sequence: CSAPKVAGGMFYEQYF.

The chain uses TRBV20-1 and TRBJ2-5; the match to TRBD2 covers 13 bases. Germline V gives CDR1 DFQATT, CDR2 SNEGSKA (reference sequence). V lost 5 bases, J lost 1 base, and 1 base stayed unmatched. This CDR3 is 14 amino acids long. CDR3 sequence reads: CSAGTSGTQETQYF. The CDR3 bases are TGCAGTGCTGGGACTAGCGGGACCCAAGAGACCCAGTACTTC.

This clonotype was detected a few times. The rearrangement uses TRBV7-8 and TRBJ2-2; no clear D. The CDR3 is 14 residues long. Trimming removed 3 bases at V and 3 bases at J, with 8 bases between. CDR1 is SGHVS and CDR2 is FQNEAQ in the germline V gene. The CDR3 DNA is TGTGCCAGCAGCTTTCTGAGTGACACCGGGGAGCTGTTTTTT. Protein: CASSFLSDTGELFF.

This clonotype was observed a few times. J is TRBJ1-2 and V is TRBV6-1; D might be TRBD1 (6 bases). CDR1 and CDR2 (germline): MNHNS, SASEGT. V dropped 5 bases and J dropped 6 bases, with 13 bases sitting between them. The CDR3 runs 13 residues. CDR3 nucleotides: TGTGCCAGCAGTTACGGACAGTTGGATGGCTACACCTTC. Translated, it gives CASSYGQLDGYTF.

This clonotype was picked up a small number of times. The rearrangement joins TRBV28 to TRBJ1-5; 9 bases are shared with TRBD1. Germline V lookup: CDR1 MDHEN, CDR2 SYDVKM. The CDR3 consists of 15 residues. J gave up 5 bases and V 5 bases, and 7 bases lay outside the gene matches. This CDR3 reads CASSLTGGYDQPQHF. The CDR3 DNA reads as TGTGCCAGCAGTCTGACAGGGGGGTATGATCAGCCCCAGCATTTT.

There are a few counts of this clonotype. The chain's CDR3 is CSVGTGDQPQHF. The CDR3 coding sequence is TGCAGCGTTGGGACAGGGGATCAGCCCCAGCATTTT. The chain has TRBV29-1 and TRBJ1-5, with 9 bases fitting TRBD1. Losses at the gene ends were 4 bases for V and 5 bases for J; bases not matched to a gene: 0. Germline CDR1 reads SQVTM; CDR2 reads ANQGSEA. The CDR3 is 12 residues long.

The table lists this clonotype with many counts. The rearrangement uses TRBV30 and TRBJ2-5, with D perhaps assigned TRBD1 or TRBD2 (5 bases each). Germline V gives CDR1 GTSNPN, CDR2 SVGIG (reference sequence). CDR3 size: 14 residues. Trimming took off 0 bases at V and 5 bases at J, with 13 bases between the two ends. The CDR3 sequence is CAWSVAGSGETQYF. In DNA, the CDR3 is TGTGCCTGGAGTGTAGCAGGGAGCGGCGAGACCCAGTACTTC.

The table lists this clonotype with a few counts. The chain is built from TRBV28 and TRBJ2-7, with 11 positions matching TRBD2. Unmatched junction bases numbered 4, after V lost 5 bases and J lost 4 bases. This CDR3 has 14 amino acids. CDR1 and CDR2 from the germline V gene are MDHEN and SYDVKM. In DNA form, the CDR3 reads TGTGCCAGCAGTACCGGGACTAGCGGTTACGAGCAGTACTTC. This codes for CASSTGTSGYEQYF. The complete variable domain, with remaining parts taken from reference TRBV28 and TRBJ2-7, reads DVKVTQSSRYLVKRTGEKVFLECVQDMDHENMFWYRQDPGLGLRLIYFSYDVKMKEKGDIPEGYSVSREKKERFSLILESASTNQTSMYLCASSTGTSGYEQYFGPGTRLTVT.

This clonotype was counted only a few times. The DNA of the CDR3 is TGTGCCAGCAGGGACAGAAGTGAAGCTTTCTTT. The encoded protein is CASRDRSEAFF. The chain carries TRBV5-6 and TRBJ1-1; D is perhaps TRBD1 (6 bases). Germline loops: CDR1 SGHDT, CDR2 YYEEEE. Deletions cut 5 bases from V and 7 bases from J, with 9 bases between. There are 11 residues in the CDR3.

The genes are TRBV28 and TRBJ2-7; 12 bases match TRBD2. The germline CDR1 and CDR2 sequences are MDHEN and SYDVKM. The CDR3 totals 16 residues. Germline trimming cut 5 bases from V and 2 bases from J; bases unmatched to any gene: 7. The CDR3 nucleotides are TGTGCCAGCAGTCCGGGACTAGCGGGTTTTCCCTACGAGCAGTACTTC. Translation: CASSPGLAGFPYEQYF.

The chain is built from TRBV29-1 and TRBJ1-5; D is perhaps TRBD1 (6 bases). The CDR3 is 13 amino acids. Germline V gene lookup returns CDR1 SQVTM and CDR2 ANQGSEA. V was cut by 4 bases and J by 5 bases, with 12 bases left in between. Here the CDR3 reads CSVGRGGDQPQHF. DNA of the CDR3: TGCAGCGTTGGCCGGGGGGGCGATCAGCCCCAGCATTTT.

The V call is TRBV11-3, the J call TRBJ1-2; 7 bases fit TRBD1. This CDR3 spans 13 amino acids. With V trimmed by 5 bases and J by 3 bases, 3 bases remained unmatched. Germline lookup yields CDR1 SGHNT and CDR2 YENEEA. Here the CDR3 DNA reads TGTGCCAGCAGCCGGGACAGTGACTATGGCTACACCTTC. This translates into CASSRDSDYGYTF.

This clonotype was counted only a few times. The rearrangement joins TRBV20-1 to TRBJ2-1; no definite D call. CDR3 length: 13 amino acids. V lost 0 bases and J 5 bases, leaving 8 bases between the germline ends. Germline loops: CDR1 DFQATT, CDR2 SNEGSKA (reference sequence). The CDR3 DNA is TGCAGTGCTAGAGAGGCGGTTAACAATGAGCAGTTCTTC. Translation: CSAREAVNNEQFF.

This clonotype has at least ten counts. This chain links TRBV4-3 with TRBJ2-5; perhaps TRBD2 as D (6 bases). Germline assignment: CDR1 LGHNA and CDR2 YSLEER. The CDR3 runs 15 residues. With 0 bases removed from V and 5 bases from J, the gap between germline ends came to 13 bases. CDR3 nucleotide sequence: TGCGCCAGCAGCCAAGATGGAGGGAGTTGGGAGACCCAGTACTTC. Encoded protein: CASSQDGGSWETQYF.

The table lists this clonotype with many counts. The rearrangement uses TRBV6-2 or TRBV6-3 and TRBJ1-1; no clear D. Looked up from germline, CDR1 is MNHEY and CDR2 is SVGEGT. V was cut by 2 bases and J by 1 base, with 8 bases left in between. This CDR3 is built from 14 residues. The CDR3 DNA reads TGTGCCAGCAGTTACGGGATGGGGAACACTGAAGCTTTCTTT. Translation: CASSYGMGNTEAFF.

In DNA, the CDR3 is TGTGCCAGCAGCCCCACGTCGACAACTGGGGCCAACGTCCTGACTTTC. This codes for CASSPTSTTGANVLTF. The rearrangement uses TRBV2 and TRBJ2-6; D is undetermined. The CDR3 covers 16 residues. Germline-derived CDR1 and CDR2 are SNHLY and FYNNEI. V lost 6 bases and J lost 2, with 14 bases in between.

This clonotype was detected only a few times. CDR3 region: CASSLPGQLQETQYF. CDR3 DNA: TGTGCCAGCAGCTTACCGGGACAACTTCAAGAGACCCAGTACTTC. V gene TRBV7-2 combines with J gene TRBJ2-5; D is possibly TRBD1 (6 bases). Trimming took off 2 bases at V and 2 bases at J, with 12 bases between the two ends. CDR1 and CDR2 from the germline V gene are SGHTA and FQGNSA. This CDR3 has 15 residues.

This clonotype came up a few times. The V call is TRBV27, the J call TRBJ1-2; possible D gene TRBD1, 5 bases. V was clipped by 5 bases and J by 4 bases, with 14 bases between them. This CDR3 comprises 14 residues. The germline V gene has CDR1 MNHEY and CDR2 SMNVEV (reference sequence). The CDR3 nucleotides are TGTGCCAGCAGTGAACGGGGGATGCCCTATGGCTACACCTTC. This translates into CASSERGMPYGYTF.

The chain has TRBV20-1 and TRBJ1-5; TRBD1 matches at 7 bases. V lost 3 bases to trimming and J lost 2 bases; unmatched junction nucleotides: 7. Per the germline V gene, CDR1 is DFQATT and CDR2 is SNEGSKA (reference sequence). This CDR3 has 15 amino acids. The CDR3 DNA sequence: TGCAGTGCTAGCCTTCGACAGGGCGGCAATCAGCCCCAGCATTTT. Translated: CSASLRQGGNQPQHF.

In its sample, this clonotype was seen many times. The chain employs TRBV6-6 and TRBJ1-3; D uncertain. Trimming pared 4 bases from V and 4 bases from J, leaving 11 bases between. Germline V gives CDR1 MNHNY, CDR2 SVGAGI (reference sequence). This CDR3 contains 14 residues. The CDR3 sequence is CASSSRQNGNTIYF. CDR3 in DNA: TGTGCCAGCAGTTCCAGACAAAACGGAAACACCATATATTTT.